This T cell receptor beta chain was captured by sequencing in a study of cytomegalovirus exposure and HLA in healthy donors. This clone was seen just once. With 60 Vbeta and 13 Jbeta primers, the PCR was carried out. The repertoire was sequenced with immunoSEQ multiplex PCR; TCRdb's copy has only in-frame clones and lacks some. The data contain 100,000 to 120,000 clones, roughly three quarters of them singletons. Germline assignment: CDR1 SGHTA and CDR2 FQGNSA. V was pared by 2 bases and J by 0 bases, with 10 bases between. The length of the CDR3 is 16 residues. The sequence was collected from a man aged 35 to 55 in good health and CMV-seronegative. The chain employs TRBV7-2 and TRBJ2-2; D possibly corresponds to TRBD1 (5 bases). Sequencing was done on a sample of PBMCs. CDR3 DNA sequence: TGTGCCAGCAGCTTATTGGTGACAGCGAACACCGGGGAGCTGTTTTTT. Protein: CASSLLVTANTGELFF.